Below are 10 T cell receptor beta chains sequenced from a single sample in a study of neurological immune-mediated disorders. TCRdb called the 5' RACE reads again in MiXCR, with one record for every CDR3 protein. The sample includes about 99,000 distinct CDR3 sequences, 10% to 14% of them seen just once. Time point specified: longitudinal time-point 3. Sequenced: PBMCs. These receptors originate from a female donor with HTLV-1-associated myelopathy (HAM/TSP).

There are many counts of this clonotype. V and J are TRBV10-2 and TRBJ2-3, with a tentative D call TRBD2 (6 bases). V shed 6 bases and J shed 1 base, with 14 bases lying between them. The V gene's germline CDR1 is WSHSY and CDR2 SAAADI. The CDR3 has 15 residues. The CDR3 is CASRTGGEGTDTQYF. The CDR3 coding sequence is TGCGCCAGCAGGACCGGCGGGGAGGGCACAGATACGCAGTATTTT.

This clonotype was observed at least ten times. This chain links TRBV5-1 with TRBJ2-1; the D gene is possibly TRBD2 (6 bases). CDR3 length equals 16 residues. Looked up from germline, CDR1 is SGHRS and CDR2 is YFSETQ. V lost 4 bases and J lost 5, with 19 bases in between. The DNA for the CDR3 is TGCGCCAGCAGCCCCGTTAGTCCGGGACTCCACAATGAGCAGTTCTTC. Protein product: CASSPVSPGLHNEQFF.

The gene calls are TRBV2 and TRBJ2-3; 11 bases are a match to TRBD2. Germline V gene sequence: CDR1 SNHLY, CDR2 FYNNEI. With 4 bases clipped from V and 4 bases from J, the junction kept 4 bases outside the gene matches. This CDR3 has 15 residues. The CDR3 loop reads CASSVLAGDADTQYF. The CDR3, as DNA: TGTGCCAGCAGTGTACTAGCGGGGGACGCAGATACGCAGTATTTT. Full variable domain (outside the CDR3, taken from reference TRBV2 and TRBJ2-3): EPEVTQTPSHQVTQMGQEVILRCVPISNHLYFYWYRQILGQKVEFLVSFYNNEISEKSEIFDDQFSVERPDGSNFTLKIRSTKLEDSAMYFCASSVLAGDADTQYFGPGTRLTVL.

This clonotype was observed at least ten times. This chain joins TRBV21-1 and TRBJ1-3. TRBV21-1 is designated a pseudogene. CDR3 length: 12 amino acids. The CDR3 region is CASRPKENTIYF. In DNA form, the CDR3 reads TGTGCCAGCCGCCCCAAAGAAAACACCATATATTTT.

Only a few counts were recorded for this clonotype. V gene TRBV20-1 combines with J gene TRBJ2-3; perhaps TRBD2 as D (5 bases). CDR1 and CDR2 (germline): DFQATT, SNEGSKA (reference sequence). Trimming shortened V by 5 bases and J by 7 bases, and 10 bases separated the two germline ends. The CDR3 consists of 11 residues. The CDR3 spells CSALGNYTQYF. CDR3 in DNA: TGCAGTGCTCTCGGGAATTATACGCAGTATTTT.

In its sample, this clonotype was seen many times. The chain recombines TRBV25-1 with TRBJ2-7; 7 bases are shared with TRBD1. The CDR3 covers 16 residues. Germline CDR1 reads MGHDK; CDR2 reads SYGVNS. Trimming at V came to 7 bases and at J to 0 bases, leaving 12 bases not matched to a gene. CDR3 loop: CASMAKGTAGSYEQYF. CDR3 in DNA: TGTGCCAGCATGGCGAAGGGGACAGCTGGCTCCTACGAGCAGTACTTC.

This chain joins TRBV20-1 and TRBJ1-3; TRBD1 is a possible D gene (5 bases). The CDR3 has 14 amino acids. The germline V gene encodes CDR1 DFQATT and CDR2 SNEGSKA (reference sequence). Trimming left V 5 bases short and J 8 bases short, with 19 bases between. The CDR3 loop reads CSARPGGGLDTIYF. The CDR3 DNA reads as TGCAGTGCTCGACCCGGTGGGGGGTTGGACACCATATATTTT.

This clonotype appeared many times. V usage is TRBV6-1 and J usage is TRBJ2-2; D perhaps matches TRBD1 (5 bases). CDR3 size: 15 residues. Looked up from germline, CDR1 is MNHNS and CDR2 is SASEGT. Trimming took off 2 bases at V and 5 bases at J, with 12 bases between the two ends. Written as DNA, the CDR3 is TGTGCCAGCAGTGAACCGACAGTCCTAACCGGGGAGCTGTTTTTT. The encoded protein is CASSEPTVLTGELFF.

This clonotype was counted many times. The chain links TRBV2 to TRBJ2-7; TRBD1 aligns across 8 bases. The CDR3 length is 13 residues. The V and J ends lost 2 bases and 5 bases, in that order; junction bases with no gene match: 2. Germline CDR1 reads SNHLY; CDR2 reads FYNNEI. CDR3: CASSETGGNEQYF. The CDR3 coding sequence is TGTGCCAGCAGTGAAACAGGGGGTAACGAGCAGTACTTC.

This clonotype was detected ten times or more. The V and J genes are TRBV4-2 and TRBJ1-4, with D tentatively TRBD1 (5 bases). V dropped 3 bases and J dropped 8 bases, with 22 bases sitting between them. Germline-derived CDR1 and CDR2 are LGHNA and YNFKEQ. The CDR3 is 17 amino acids. CDR3 nucleotides: TGTGCCAGCAGCCAGGAGATGCTAAGGCAGGGTTGGGAAAAACTGTTTTTT. Its translation is CASSQEMLRQGWEKLFF.